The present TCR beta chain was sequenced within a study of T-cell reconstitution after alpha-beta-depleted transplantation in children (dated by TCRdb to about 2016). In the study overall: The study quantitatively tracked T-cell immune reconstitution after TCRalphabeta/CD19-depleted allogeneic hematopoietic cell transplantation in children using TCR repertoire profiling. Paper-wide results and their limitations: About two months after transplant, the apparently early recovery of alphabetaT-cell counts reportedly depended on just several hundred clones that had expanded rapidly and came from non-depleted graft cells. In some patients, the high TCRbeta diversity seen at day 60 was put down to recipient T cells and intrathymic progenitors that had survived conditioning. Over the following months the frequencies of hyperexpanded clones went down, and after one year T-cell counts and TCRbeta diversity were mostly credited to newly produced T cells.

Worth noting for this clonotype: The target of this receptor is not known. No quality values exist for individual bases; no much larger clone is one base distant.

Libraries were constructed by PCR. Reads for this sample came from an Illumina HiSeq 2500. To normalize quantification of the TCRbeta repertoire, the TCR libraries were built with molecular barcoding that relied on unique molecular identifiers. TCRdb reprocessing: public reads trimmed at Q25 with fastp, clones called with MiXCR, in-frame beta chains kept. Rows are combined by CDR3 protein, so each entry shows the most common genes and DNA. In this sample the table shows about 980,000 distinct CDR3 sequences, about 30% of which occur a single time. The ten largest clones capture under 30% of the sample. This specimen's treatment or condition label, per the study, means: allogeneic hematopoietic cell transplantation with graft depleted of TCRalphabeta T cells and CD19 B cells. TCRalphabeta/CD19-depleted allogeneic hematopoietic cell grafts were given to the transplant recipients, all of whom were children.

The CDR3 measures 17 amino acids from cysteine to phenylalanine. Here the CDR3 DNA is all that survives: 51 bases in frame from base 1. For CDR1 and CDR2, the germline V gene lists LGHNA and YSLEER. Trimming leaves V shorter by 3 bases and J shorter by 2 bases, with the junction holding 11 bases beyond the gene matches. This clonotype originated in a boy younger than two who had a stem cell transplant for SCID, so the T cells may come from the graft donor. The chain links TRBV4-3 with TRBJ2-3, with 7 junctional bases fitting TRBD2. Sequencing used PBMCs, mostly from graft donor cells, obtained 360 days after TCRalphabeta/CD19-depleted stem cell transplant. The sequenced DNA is TGCGCCAGCAGCCAGGGCTTGGGCGGGGGATACACAGATACGCAGTATTTT. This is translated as CASSQGLGGGYTDTQYF.